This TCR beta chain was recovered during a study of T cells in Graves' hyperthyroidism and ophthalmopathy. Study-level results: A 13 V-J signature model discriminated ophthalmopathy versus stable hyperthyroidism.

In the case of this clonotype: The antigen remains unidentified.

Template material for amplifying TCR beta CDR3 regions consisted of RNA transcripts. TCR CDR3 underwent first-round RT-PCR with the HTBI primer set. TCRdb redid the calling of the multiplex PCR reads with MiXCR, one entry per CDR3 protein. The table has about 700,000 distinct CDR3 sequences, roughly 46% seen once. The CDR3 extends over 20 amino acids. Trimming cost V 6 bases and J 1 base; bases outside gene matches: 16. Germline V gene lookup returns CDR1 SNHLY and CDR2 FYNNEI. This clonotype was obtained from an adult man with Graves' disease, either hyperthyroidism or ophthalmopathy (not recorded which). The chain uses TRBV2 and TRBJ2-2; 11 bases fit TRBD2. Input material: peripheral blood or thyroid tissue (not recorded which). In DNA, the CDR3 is TGTGCCAGCAGCTCACCTACTTCGGGACTAGCGGAAAGGAACACCGGGGAGCTGTTTTTT. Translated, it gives CASSSPTSGLAERNTGELFF.